Below, 29 T cell receptor beta chains from the same sample are listed, as sequenced in a study of control samples from healthy donors and cancer patients. Profiling relied on immunoSEQ multiplex PCR, and the TCRdb table lists in-frame clones only, not all of them. The data hold roughly 150,000 clones, with approximately 86% observed a single time. Source material: blood. These receptors originate from a man aged 18 to 30 in good health.

The chain is built from TRBV4-3 and TRBJ2-3; 9 bases are a match to TRBD1. The V gene end was trimmed by 3 bases and the J gene end by 2 bases; junction bases not matched to a gene: 12. The CDR3 loop spans 18 amino acids. The germline V gene encodes CDR1 LGHNA and CDR2 YSLEER. The CDR3 here is CASSHVGTGSVFTDTQYF. As DNA, the CDR3 is TGCGCCAGCAGCCACGTGGGGACAGGGTCAGTTTTCACAGATACGCAGTATTTT.

This clone was detected once. The chain couples TRBV5-4 to TRBJ1-2; TRBD1 aligns across 9 bases. This CDR3 has 15 amino acids. The trim removed 4 bases at V and 4 bases at J, leaving 8 bases unmatched. Germline V gives CDR1 SGHNT, CDR2 YYREEE (reference sequence). CDR3 DNA: TGTGCCAGCAGCACAAGACAGGGGGGACCCTATGGCTACACCTTC. It translates to CASSTRQGGPYGYTF.

About this clone: Sequence at one end of the junction differs from germline and may be a read error. The chain employs TRBV7-7 and TRBJ2-5; the match to TRBD1 covers 8 bases. The CDR3 totals 14 residues. Looked up from germline, CDR1 is SSHAT and CDR2 is FNYEAQ (reference sequence). The CDR3 region has the DNA TGTGCTAGCAGCCAGGGACAGGCAAAAGAGACCCAGTACTTC. Its translation is CASSQGQAKETQYF.

The J gene is TRBJ2-7, the V gene TRBV5-4; D might be TRBD1 (7 bases). Per the germline V gene, CDR1 is SGHNT and CDR2 is YYREEE (reference sequence). The CDR3 is 13 amino acids. Trimming stripped 1 base from V and 7 bases from J, with 12 bases between. The CDR3 nucleotides read TGTGCCAGCAGCTTGAAGGGGGCGGGAGAGCAGTACTTC. As protein: CASSLKGAGEQYF.

This clone was recorded only once. V and J are TRBV27 and TRBJ2-2; D unclear. This CDR3 has 13 residues. Per germline, CDR1 MNHEY and CDR2 SMNVEV (reference sequence). Trimming took off 7 bases at V and 5 bases at J, with 11 bases between the two ends. CDR3 region: CASTVGTTGELFF. CDR3 DNA: TGTGCCAGCACTGTCGGTACTACCGGGGAGCTGTTTTTT.

J is TRBJ1-2 and V is TRBV7-8; TRBD1 matches 7 bases. Trimming cost V 3 bases and J 13 bases; bases outside gene matches: 11. The CDR3 sequence is 13 residues long. Germline assignment: CDR1 SGHVS and CDR2 FQNEAQ. CDR3 amino acids: CASSFGTARVFTF. The CDR3 coding sequence is TGTGCCAGCAGCTTCGGGACAGCCAGGGTATTCACCTTC.

The chain carries TRBV18 and TRBJ1-6, with D perhaps matching TRBD1 (5 bases). V shed 4 bases and J shed 8 bases, with 6 bases lying between them. CDR3 length: 12 amino acids. Per the germline V gene, CDR1 is KGHSH and CDR2 is LQKENI. The CDR3 is CASSLGDSPLHF. The CDR3 DNA reads as TGTGCCAGCTCACTGGGGGATTCACCCCTCCACTTT.

The V gene is TRBV28, the J gene TRBJ2-1; D is perhaps TRBD1 (5 bases). This CDR3 spans 15 amino acids. The germline CDR1 and CDR2 sequences are MDHEN and SYDVKM. V lost 10 bases and J lost 3, with 19 bases in between. CDR3 loop: CATLRIGAYYNEQFF. The CDR3 nucleotides are TGTGCCACCCTCAGGATAGGGGCCTACTACAATGAGCAGTTCTTC.

This sequence joins TRBV18 and TRBJ1-2, with 9 bases that match TRBD1. Germline V lookup: CDR1 KGHSH, CDR2 LQKENI. The CDR3 runs to 15 residues. The J segment lost 3 bases and the V segment lost 3 bases, leaving 5 bases of the junction unmatched. Written as DNA, the CDR3 is TGTGCCAGCTCACCCACCGGGACAGGGTACTATGGCTACACCTTC. It yields the protein CASSPTGTGYYGYTF.

Only one count was recorded for this clone. The genes are TRBV3-1 (or the pseudogene TRBV3-2) and TRBJ1-1; no reliable D call. Trimming left V 4 bases short and J 1 base short, with 10 bases between. The CDR3 contains 14 residues. Germline V gives CDR1 LGHDT, CDR2 YNNKEL (reference sequence). The CDR3 loop is CASSPLLKNTEAFF. CDR3 DNA: TGTGCCAGCAGCCCCTTACTCAAGAACACTGAAGCTTTCTTT.

V is TRBV30 and J is TRBJ1-6, with D unresolved. Trimming took 1 base from V and 4 from J, leaving 8 bases between them. This CDR3 comprises 14 residues. Germline V CDR1 and CDR2: GTSNPN, SVGIG (reference sequence). DNA for the CDR3: TGTGCCTGGAGTGCTACAGTGTATAATTCACCCCTCCACTTT. The encoded protein is CAWSATVYNSPLHF.

The chain links TRBV5-4 to TRBJ2-3; no clear D. Trimming removed 0 bases at V and 0 bases at J, with 8 bases between. CDR1 SGHNT and CDR2 YYREEE come from the germline V gene (reference sequence). This CDR3 has 15 amino acids. The CDR3 sequence: CASSLESLSTDTQYF. DNA for the CDR3: TGTGCCAGCAGCTTGGAAAGCCTTAGCACAGATACGCAGTATTTT.

As regards this clone: At the DNA level, this CDR3 is encoded by other sequences in the same sample as well. DNA for the CDR3: TGTGCCAGCAGCCTCGGACAGGGACAGGGGCAGCCCCAGCATTTT. Protein: CASSLGQGQGQPQHF. J is TRBJ1-5 and V is TRBV7-2; TRBD1 agrees at 10 bases. The CDR3 spans 15 residues. CDR1 is SGHTA and CDR2 is FQGNSA in the germline V gene. J gave up 7 bases and V 5 bases, and 8 bases lay outside the gene matches.

The rearrangement joins TRBV6-2 or TRBV6-3 to TRBJ2-7; weak D call: TRBD2 (7 bases). Trimming stripped 3 bases from V and 1 base from J, with 16 bases between. The V gene's germline CDR1 is MNHEY and CDR2 SVGEGT. This CDR3 has 16 residues. As DNA, the CDR3 is TGTGCCAGCAGTTATTTAGGGGGGGCGCGGTCCTACGAGCAGTACTTC. Translated: CASSYLGGARSYEQYF.

The chain has TRBV30 and TRBJ2-2; D may match TRBD1 or TRBD2 (5 bases each). CDR1 is GTSNPN and CDR2 is SVGIG in the germline V gene (reference sequence). The ends were cut back, 0 bases at V and 7 bases at J, with 15 bases in the middle. The CDR3 runs to 15 residues. The CDR3: CAWSVGTRPDGELFF. CDR3 in DNA: TGTGCCTGGAGTGTAGGGACCAGACCTGACGGGGAGCTGTTTTTT. Full variable domain (missing parts from reference TRBV30 and TRBJ2-2): SQTIHQWPATLVQPVGSPLSLECTVEGTSNPNLYWYRQAAGRGLQLLFYSVGIGQISSEVPQNLSASRPQDRQFILSSKKLLLSDSGFYLCAWSVGTRPDGELFFGEGSRLTVL.

The chain carries TRBV9 and TRBJ2-5; D is unresolved. This CDR3 comprises 13 residues. Trimming stripped 3 bases from V and 4 bases from J, with 10 bases between. Germline V lookup: CDR1 SGDLS, CDR2 YYNGEE. The CDR3 sequence: CASSADPRETQYF. In DNA form, the CDR3 reads TGTGCCAGCAGCGCCGACCCTCGAGAGACCCAGTACTTC.

This chain uses TRBV21-1 with TRBJ1-3; TRBD1, the table's D call, lacks a check against the DNA. TRBV21-1 is marked as a pseudogene. This CDR3 spans 15 amino acids. The CDR3 sequence: CASSPEGQGGNTIYF. The CDR3 nucleotides are TGTGCCAGCAGCCCTGAGGGACAGGGGGGAAACACCATATATTTT.

This chain joins TRBV20-1 and TRBJ2-7; D may be TRBD1 or TRBD2 (7 bases each). The CDR3 is 11 residues long. Trimming shortened V by 5 bases and J by 7 bases, and 12 bases separated the two germline ends. Germline CDR1 reads DFQATT; CDR2 reads SNEGSKA (reference sequence). This CDR3 reads CSASQGGEQYF. CDR3 sequence (DNA): TGCAGTGCTTCCCAGGGGGGGGAGCAGTACTTC.

The chain employs TRBV20-1 and TRBJ2-7; no reliable D call. V lost 2 bases and J 6 bases, leaving 5 bases between the germline ends. The germline V gene has CDR1 DFQATT and CDR2 SNEGSKA (reference sequence). This CDR3 contains 10 residues. Here the CDR3 reads CSARPGEQYF. CDR3 sequence (DNA): TGCAGTGCTAGACCCGGCGAGCAGTACTTC.

J is TRBJ1-1 and V is TRBV5-4, with a tentative D call TRBD1 (6 bases). The CDR3 runs to 13 residues. The germline gives CDR1 SGHNT, CDR2 YYREEE (reference sequence). Trimming left V 1 base short and J 4 bases short, with 8 bases between. CDR3 sequence (DNA): TGTGCCAGCAGCTTGAAGGGGGGCACTGAAGCTTTCTTT. Translation gives CASSLKGGTEAFF.

The chain combines TRBV3-1 (or the pseudogene TRBV3-2) with TRBJ2-3; D unclear. CDR3 size: 12 residues. V lost 0 bases, J lost 7 bases, and 5 bases lay in between. The V gene's germline CDR1 is LGHDT and CDR2 YNNKEL (reference sequence). The CDR3 bases are TGTGCCAGCAGCCAAGATGAGCATACGCAGTATTTT. It specifies CASSQDEHTQYF.

The chain carries TRBV19 and TRBJ2-2; no clear D gene. V was trimmed by 8 bases and J by 7 bases, leaving 11 bases between them. The CDR3 is 12 residues long. CDR1 and CDR2 from the germline V gene are LNHDA and SQIVND (reference sequence). CDR3 loop: CASGSAIGELFF. The CDR3 DNA sequence: TGTGCCAGTGGATCAGCGATCGGGGAGCTGTTTTTT.

The chain employs TRBV28 and TRBJ2-7; TRBD1 matches 7 bases. Germline V lookup: CDR1 MDHEN, CDR2 SYDVKM. V lost 5 bases to trimming and J lost 4 bases; unmatched junction nucleotides: 11. CDR3 length equals 15 residues. The CDR3 region is CASSQRQGALYEQYF. The CDR3 coding sequence is TGTGCCAGCAGTCAAAGACAGGGCGCGCTGTACGAGCAGTACTTC.

V gene TRBV28 combines with J gene TRBJ1-1, with D unclear. V was pared by 3 bases and J by 6 bases, with 17 bases between. Germline V gene lookup returns CDR1 MDHEN and CDR2 SYDVKM. CDR3 length: 15 residues. CDR3 in DNA: TGTGCCAGCAGTTTTTCCGGGCCGGGAACACCTGAAGCTTTCTTT. As protein: CASSFSGPGTPEAFF.

V is TRBV9 and J is TRBJ2-1; 8 bases are a match to TRBD1. After removal of 4 bases from V and 9 bases from J, the junction contained 6 bases not matched to a gene. Germline loops: CDR1 SGDLS, CDR2 YYNGEE. The CDR3 is 13 amino acids. The CDR3 DNA reads as TGTGCCAGCAGCATCCTAACAGGGGGTGAGCAGTTCTTC. This gives the protein CASSILTGGEQFF.

CDR3: CASSLGSGAGELFF. The CDR3 DNA reads as TGTGCCAGCAGCTTAGGTTCAGGGGCCGGGGAGCTGTTTTTT. The gene calls are TRBV7-3 and TRBJ2-2; D is possibly TRBD1 (6 bases). V lost 2 bases and J lost 6, with 10 bases in between. The CDR3 totals 14 residues. Germline CDR1 is SGHTA and CDR2 is FQGTGA.

This chain joins TRBV19 and TRBJ1-5, with 7 bases matching TRBD1. The CDR3 sequence is 14 residues long. The V gene end was trimmed by 4 bases and the J gene end by 4 bases; junction bases not matched to a gene: 4. Germline CDR1 LNHDA, CDR2 SQIVND (reference sequence). CDR3 residues: CASSNKDRNQPQHF. The CDR3 DNA sequence: TGTGCCAGTAGTAACAAGGACAGGAATCAGCCCCAGCATTTT.

The chain has TRBV27 and TRBJ2-1; 7 bases are a match to TRBD2. Germline values: CDR1 MNHEY, CDR2 SMNVEV (reference sequence). This CDR3 region has 16 residues. The V gene end was trimmed by 3 bases and the J gene end by 3 bases; junction bases not matched to a gene: 8. This CDR3 reads CASSFGEGGVYNEQFF. The CDR3 region has the DNA TGTGCCAGCAGTTTTGGGGAGGGCGGGGTCTACAATGAGCAGTTCTTC.

The rearrangement links TRBV12-1 to TRBJ2-6; no check of the table's D call, TRBD1, against the DNA was made. TRBV12-1 is classified as a pseudogene. This CDR3 contains 18 residues. This chain's CDR3 is CASSFDRPYYSGANVLTF. The DNA for the CDR3 is TGTGCCAGCAGCTTTGACAGGCCCTACTACTCTGGGGCCAACGTCCTGACTTTC.